The 15 T cell receptor beta chains given below trace back to one sample, sequenced in a study of blood T cells in healthy people across ages. Through a sample-barcoded 5' primer and a J-beta primer mix, a second PCR was run for roughly 7 to 12 cycles. Each CDR3 protein is one row after TCRdb ran MiXCR on the 5' RACE reads. The table includes about 680,000 distinct CDR3 sequences, roughly 50% detected once. Sequencing was carried out using blood. Every receptor here comes from an older woman in good health.

The V gene is TRBV4-1, the J gene TRBJ1-2, with TRBD1 matching over 11 bases. Trimming removed 4 bases from V and 5 bases from J; junction bases left unmatched: 6. Germline V lookup: CDR1 MGHRA, CDR2 YSYEKL. The CDR3 sequence is 15 residues long. The CDR3 protein is CASSPDRGLGYGYTF. The CDR3 DNA sequence: TGCGCCAGCAGCCCGGACAGGGGGCTGGGGTATGGCTACACCTTC.

This clonotype was counted only a few times. CDR3: CASSLEPNFYGYTF. The CDR3 DNA reads TGTGCCAGCAGTTTGGAGCCGAACTTTTATGGCTACACCTTC. The chain links TRBV27 to TRBJ1-2; no firm D call. The CDR3 contains 14 residues. The germline V and J ends were trimmed by 3 bases and 5 bases, with 13 bases remaining between them. Germline CDR1 reads MNHEY; CDR2 reads SMNVEV (reference sequence).

This clonotype came up a few times. The J gene is TRBJ2-5, the V gene TRBV20-1; 11 positions match TRBD2. The length of the CDR3 is 13 residues. Germline CDR1 reads DFQATT; CDR2 reads SNEGSKA (reference sequence). V gave up 5 bases and J gave up 5 bases; unmatched junction bases: 4. The CDR3 nucleotides are TGCAGTGCTGAGACTAGCGGGACGGAGACCCAGTACTTC. Translated, it gives CSAETSGTETQYF.

This chain joins TRBV12-3 or TRBV12-4 and TRBJ1-2; the match to TRBD1 covers 7 bases. The CDR3 is 14 residues long. V trimming: 6 bases; J trimming: 0 bases; junction bases outside the gene matches: 4. The CDR3: CASSRDSSNYGYTF. As DNA, the CDR3 is TGTGCCAGCAGCAGGGACAGCTCTAACTATGGCTACACCTTC.

The chain employs TRBV7-2 and TRBJ2-7; D is perhaps TRBD2 (6 bases). The CDR3 spans 14 residues. CDR1 and CDR2 from the germline V gene are SGHTA and FQGNSA. Between the trimmed V and J ends, which lost 5 bases and 3 bases, there was a span of 14 bases. CDR3 protein: CASSQGLLRYEQYF. In nucleotides, the CDR3 is TGTGCCAGCAGCCAGGGACTTCTACGCTACGAGCAGTACTTC.

The chain links TRBV20-1 to TRBJ1-6; D is undetermined. CDR1 is DFQATT, CDR2 SNEGSKA, per germline (reference sequence). The CDR3 length is 15 residues. V gave up 6 bases and J gave up 5 bases, with 17 bases separating them. CDR3 nucleotides: TGCAGTGCAGGCCCGGACGGAGCGAATAATTCACCCCTCCACTTT. This gives the protein CSAGPDGANNSPLHF.

This clonotype was seen more than once but under ten times. The chain links TRBV7-8 to TRBJ2-7; D call uncertain. The CDR3 consists of 13 residues. Germline V gives CDR1 SGHVS, CDR2 FQNEAQ. The V gene lost 3 bases and the J gene lost 2 bases, with 8 bases spanning the gap. Written as DNA, the CDR3 is TGTGCCAGCAGCTTGACAACTACCTACGAGCAGTACTTC. Protein sequence: CASSLTTTYEQYF.

This clonotype was counted a few times. The V and J genes are TRBV25-1 and TRBJ2-4; 9 bases agree with TRBD1. Near its end, the DNA agrees better with TRBJ2-7, so the J call may be wrong. Germline CDR1 and CDR2: MGHDK and SYGVNS. The CDR3 spans 16 residues. The CDR3 DNA is TGTGCCAGCAGTCCCGGGACAGGGCTCCCCCCCTACGAGCAGTACTTC. The encoded protein is CASSPGTGLPPYEQYF.

This sequence joins TRBV7-3 and TRBJ2-7; 8 nucleotides agree with TRBD2. Trimming removed 6 bases from V and 5 bases from J; junction bases left unmatched: 9. Germline V lookup: CDR1 SGHTA, CDR2 FQGTGA. The CDR3 sequence is 14 residues long. The CDR3 sequence is CASSLTAGADEQYF. Here the CDR3 DNA reads TGTGCCAGCAGTCTTACAGCGGGAGCGGACGAGCAGTACTTC.

V and J are TRBV7-2 and TRBJ1-4, with unresolved D. Germline values: CDR1 SGHTA, CDR2 FQGNSA. The CDR3 runs 12 residues. The ends were cut back, 0 bases at V and 8 bases at J, with 4 bases in the middle. The CDR3 nucleotides read TGTGCCAGCAGCTTAGCGCAGGAAAAACTGTTTTTT. It translates to CASSLAQEKLFF.

This clonotype has just one count. The chain employs TRBV10-3 and TRBJ1-1, with 12 bases lining up with TRBD1. The CDR3 covers 15 residues. After removal of 7 bases from V and 7 bases from J, the junction contained 10 bases not matched to a gene. Germline lookup yields CDR1 ENHRY and CDR2 SYGVKD. CDR3 loop: CAITTRDRGRDEAFF. The CDR3 DNA reads TGTGCCATCACCACACGGGACAGGGGGCGAGATGAAGCTTTCTTT.

The chain combines TRBV2 with TRBJ2-1; possibly TRBD1 for D (6 bases). The CDR3 totals 15 residues. CDR1 and CDR2 from the germline V gene are SNHLY and FYNNEI. Trimming took 8 bases from V and 0 from J, leaving 14 bases between them. CDR3: CASGRTASSYNEQFF. CDR3 nucleotides: TGTGCCAGCGGAAGGACAGCAAGCTCCTACAATGAGCAGTTCTTC.

The chain couples TRBV20-1 to TRBJ2-5; 7 nucleotides agree with TRBD1. The CDR3 totals 15 residues. In germline, CDR1 is DFQATT, CDR2 SNEGSKA (reference sequence). The V and J ends lost 0 bases and 3 bases, in that order; junction bases with no gene match: 7. The CDR3 is CSARDTQTGKETQYF. For the CDR3, the DNA is TGCAGTGCTAGAGATACCCAGACAGGGAAAGAGACCCAGTACTTC.

The V and J genes are TRBV9 and TRBJ2-1; 7 nucleotides align to TRBD2. This CDR3 is 15 amino acids long. CDR1 and CDR2 (germline): SGDLS, YYNGEE. V lost 0 bases to trimming and J lost 5 bases; unmatched junction nucleotides: 5. As DNA, the CDR3 is TGTGCCAGCAGCGTAGCGGGAGGAGAGGACAATGAGCAGTTCTTC. It translates to CASSVAGGEDNEQFF.

The J gene is TRBJ1-4, the V gene TRBV20-1; TRBD1 agrees at 8 bases. V shed 5 bases and J 7 bases; nucleotides not matched to a gene: 9. Per the germline V gene, CDR1 is DFQATT and CDR2 is SNEGSKA (reference sequence). The CDR3 loop spans 14 amino acids. CDR3 coding DNA: TGCAGTGCTGTTACAGGGGGTCGAGGTGAAAAACTGTTTTTT. Encoded protein: CSAVTGGRGEKLFF.